The 12 T cell receptor beta chains reported below all come from one sample, sequenced in a study of PD-L1 blockade in urothelial cancer. Profiled with immunoSEQ multiplex PCR; TCRdb holds only in-frame clones, not every one. The data hold 35,000 to 45,000 clones, with about 90% observed a single time. Time point denoted: peripheral blood 6 weeks after treatment start. Sequences were derived from PBMCs, sampled around atezolizumab (anti-PD-L1) treatment. The receptors were gathered from a man aged 65 to 85 with urothelial cancer.

The rearrangement links TRBV5-8 to TRBJ2-1, with D perhaps TRBD2 (6 bases). CDR1 is SGHTS and CDR2 is YDEGEE in the germline V gene. The CDR3 covers 14 residues. V lost 2 bases and J 1 base, leaving 7 bases between the germline ends. The CDR3 region has the DNA TGTGCCAGCAGCTTAAGCGGGTCCTACAATGAGCAGTTCTTC. This codes for CASSLSGSYNEQFF.

The chain uses TRBV6-4 and TRBJ2-3; 10 bases align to TRBD2. The CDR3 contains 15 residues. Germline V CDR1 and CDR2: MRHNA, SNTAGT. V lost 2 bases, J lost 1 base, and 0 bases stayed unmatched. CDR3 DNA sequence: TGTGCCAGCAGTGACGGGACTAGCGGCACAGATACGCAGTATTTT. Translation gives CASSDGTSGTDTQYF.

The rearrangement joins TRBV2 to TRBJ1-2; tentatively, D is TRBD1 (6 bases). The V and J ends lost 6 bases and 0 bases respectively, with 8 bases between them. Per the germline V gene, CDR1 is SNHLY and CDR2 is FYNNEI. CDR3 length: 13 residues. The CDR3 spells CASRDRANYGYTF. The CDR3 nucleotides are TGTGCCAGCAGGGACAGAGCTAACTATGGCTACACCTTC. Looking up the rest from reference TRBV2 and TRBJ1-2 gives the full variable domain: EPEVTQTPSHQVTQMGQEVILRCVPISNHLYFYWYRQILGQKVEFLVSFYNNEISEKSEIFDDQFSVERPDGSNFTLKIRSTKLEDSAMYFCASRDRANYGYTFGSGTRLTVV.

The rearrangement uses TRBV18 and TRBJ2-1, with 9 bases identical to TRBD1. This CDR3 comprises 22 residues. CDR1 KGHSH and CDR2 LQKENI come from the germline V gene. V shed 3 bases, J shed 0 bases, and the junction held 21 bases outside the gene matches. CDR3 sequence: CASSPSSGTGQGTGSSYNEQFF. DNA of the CDR3: TGTGCCAGCTCACCTTCCTCAGGGACAGGGCAAGGAACGGGGAGCTCCTACAATGAGCAGTTCTTC. Based on the CDR3 plus reference TRBV18 and TRBJ2-1, the full variable domain is NAGVMQNPRHLVRRRGQEARLRCSPMKGHSHVYWYRQLPEEGLKFMVYLQKENIIDESGMPKERFSAEFPKEGPSILRIQQVVRGDSAAYFCASSPSSGTGQGTGSSYNEQFFGPGTRLTVL.

The chain couples TRBV13 to TRBJ2-1, with TRBD2 as a possible D gene (6 bases). In germline, CDR1 is PRHDT, CDR2 FYEKMQ (reference sequence). V shed 4 bases and J shed 10 bases, with 11 bases lying between them. The length of the CDR3 is 12 residues. Here the CDR3 DNA reads TGTGCCAGCAGCTACGGAGGGGTGGAGCAGTTCTTC. Its protein product is CASSYGGVEQFF.

V usage is TRBV4-1 and J usage is TRBJ2-2; 11 bases align to TRBD1. The CDR3 totals 16 residues. V trimming: 0 bases; J trimming: 4 bases; junction bases outside the gene matches: 1. Germline CDR1 is MGHRA and CDR2 is YSYEKL. As DNA, the CDR3 is TGCGCCAGCAGCCAAGAAGGGACAGGGGGCACCGGGGAGCTGTTTTTT. It specifies CASSQEGTGGTGELFF.

The chain joins TRBV15 to TRBJ2-2; D remains ambiguous. V lost 1 base to trimming and J lost 3 bases, with 6 bases between them. Germline CDR1 reads LNHNV; CDR2 reads YYDKDF (reference sequence). There are 14 residues in the CDR3. The CDR3 loop is CATSRVSDTGELFF. The CDR3 DNA sequence: TGTGCCACCAGCAGAGTTTCAGACACCGGGGAGCTGTTTTTT.

V usage is TRBV18 and J usage is TRBJ2-5; 13 bases match TRBD2. Germline loops: CDR1 KGHSH, CDR2 LQKENI. The CDR3 extends over 15 amino acids. Trimming cost V 4 bases and J 2 bases; bases outside gene matches: 1. In DNA, the CDR3 is TGTGCCAGCTCACTGGGACTAGCGGGGCAAGAGACCCAGTACTTC. Translating gives CASSLGLAGQETQYF.

This clone was observed a single time. The rearrangement uses TRBV5-4 and TRBJ2-3; D is unclear. Germline V gene data show CDR1 as SGHNT and CDR2 as YYREEE (reference sequence). Trimming stripped 6 bases from V and 6 bases from J, with 23 bases between. The CDR3 has 16 amino acids. The CDR3, as DNA: TGTGCCAGCACCAAGGCGATGGTAGCTTACATGGATACGCAGTATTTT. Translated: CASTKAMVAYMDTQYF.

This chain joins TRBV28 and TRBJ1-2; D perhaps matches TRBD1 (5 bases). The germline CDR1 and CDR2 sequences are MDHEN and SYDVKM. The CDR3 extends over 16 amino acids. V shed 4 bases and J shed 4 bases, with 19 bases lying between them. The CDR3 sequence: CASSSPGEGGVYGYTF. The CDR3 coding sequence is TGTGCCAGCAGTTCCCCCGGGGAGGGAGGGGTCTATGGCTACACCTTC.

The chain uses TRBV5-1 and TRBJ2-1, with 7 bases that match TRBD2. In germline, CDR1 is SGHRS, CDR2 YFSETQ. The CDR3 is 17 residues long. V lost 2 bases to trimming and J lost 4 bases; unmatched junction nucleotides: 12. The DNA of the CDR3 is TGCGCCAGCAGCTTAGCCCCTGGGCTAGCGGCTTACAATGAGCAGTTCTTC. Amino acids: CASSLAPGLAAYNEQFF.

The chain links TRBV19 to TRBJ2-2; 7 bases map to TRBD1. CDR1 is LNHDA, CDR2 SQIVND, per germline (reference sequence). CDR3 length equals 13 residues. V was clipped by 6 bases and J by 8 bases; unmatched bases: 6. The CDR3 reads CASSTGVGGELFF. CDR3 DNA: TGTGCCAGTAGCACAGGGGTGGGGGGGGAGCTGTTTTTT.